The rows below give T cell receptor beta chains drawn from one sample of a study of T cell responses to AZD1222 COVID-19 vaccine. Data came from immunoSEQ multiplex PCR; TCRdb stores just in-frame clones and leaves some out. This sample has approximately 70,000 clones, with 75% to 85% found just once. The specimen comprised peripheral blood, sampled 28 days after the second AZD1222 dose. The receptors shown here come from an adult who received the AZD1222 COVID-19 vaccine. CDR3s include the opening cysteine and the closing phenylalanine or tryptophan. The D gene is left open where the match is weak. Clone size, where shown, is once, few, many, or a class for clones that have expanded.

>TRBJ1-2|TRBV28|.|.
CASSLDYGYTF
TGTGCCAGCAGTTTGGACTATGGCTACACCTTC
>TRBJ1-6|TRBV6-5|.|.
CASSYSGTLNSPLHF
TGTGCCAGCAGTTACTCAGGCACTCTTAATTCACCCCTCCACTTT
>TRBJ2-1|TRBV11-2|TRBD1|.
CASSPSSGGGYGEQFF
TGTGCCAGCAGCCCTTCTTCAGGGGGCGGATATGGTGAGCAGTTCTTC
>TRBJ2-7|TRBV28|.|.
CASSSIGLSSYEQYF
TGTGCCAGCAGCTCAATTGGACTCAGCTCCTACGAGCAGTACTTC
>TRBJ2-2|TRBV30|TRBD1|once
CAWTNGRDRITGELFF
TGTGCCTGGACGAATGGCCGGGACAGGATCACCGGGGAGCTGTTTTTT
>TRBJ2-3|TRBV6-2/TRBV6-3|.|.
CASSYSRDTQYF
TGTGCCAGCAGTTACTCGCGGGATACGCAGTATTTT
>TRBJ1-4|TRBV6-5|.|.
CASRGSDREKLFF
TGTGCCAGCAGGGGCTCCGACAGGGAAAAACTGTTTTTT
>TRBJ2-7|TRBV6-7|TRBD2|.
CASRYGGSCSYEQYF
TGTGCCAGCAGATACGGCGGGAGTTGCTCCTACGAGCAGTACTTC
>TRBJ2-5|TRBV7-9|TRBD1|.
CASSPGQGAPGETQYF
TGTGCCAGCAGCCCGGGACAGGGGGCGCCCGGAGAGACCCAGTACTTC
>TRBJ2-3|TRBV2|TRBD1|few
CASSRDVGQGARDTQYF
TGTGCCAGCAGCCGAGACGTAGGACAGGGGGCTCGGGATACGCAGTATTTT
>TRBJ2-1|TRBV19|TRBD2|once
CASSIASGGHNEQFF
TGTGCCAGTAGTATCGCTAGCGGGGGCCACAATGAGCAGTTCTTC
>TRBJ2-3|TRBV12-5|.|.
CASAQSGGPDTQYF
TGTGCTAGTGCCCAGTCAGGGGGGCCAGATACGCAGTATTTT
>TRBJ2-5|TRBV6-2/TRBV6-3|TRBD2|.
CASSYRASGVIETQYF
TGTGCCAGCAGTTACCGGGCTAGCGGGGTAATAGAGACCCAGTACTTC
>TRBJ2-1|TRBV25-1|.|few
CASSAPSYRRDDEQFF
TGTGCCAGCAGTGCTCCTAGCTACAGGCGTGACGATGAGCAGTTCTTC
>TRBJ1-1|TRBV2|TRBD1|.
CATHRDSNTEAFF
TGTGCCACCCACCGGGACAGTAACACTGAAGCTTTCTTT
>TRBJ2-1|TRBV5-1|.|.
CASSSIFRGGGNEQFF
TGCGCCAGCAGCTCAATATTCAGGGGTGGTGGGAATGAGCAGTTCTTC
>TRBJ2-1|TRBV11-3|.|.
CASSKRNNEQFF
TGTGCCAGCAGCAAAAGAAACAATGAGCAGTTCTTC
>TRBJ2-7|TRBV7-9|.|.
CASSFRNTGLEQYF
TGTGCCAGCAGCTTCCGTAACACGGGTCTCGAGCAGTACTTC
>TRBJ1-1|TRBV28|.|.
CASSLGGANTEAFF
TGTGCCAGCAGTTTAGGAGGGGCGAACACTGAAGCTTTCTTT
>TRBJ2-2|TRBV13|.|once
CASSLESAGEYTGELFF
TGTGCCAGCAGCTTAGAGTCAGCAGGGGAATACACCGGGGAGCTGTTTTTT
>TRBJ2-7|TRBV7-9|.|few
CASSSTKTGLSPYEQYF
TGTGCCAGCAGCTCAACTAAAACAGGTCTCAGCCCCTACGAGCAGTACTTC
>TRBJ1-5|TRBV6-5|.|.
CASSYRVVGNQPQHF
TGTGCCAGCAGTTACAGGGTAGTGGGAAATCAGCCCCAGCATTTT
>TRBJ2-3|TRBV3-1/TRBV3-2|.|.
CASSQFRGGPADTQYF
TGTGCCAGCAGCCAATTCCGCGGGGGCCCTGCCGATACGCAGTATTTT
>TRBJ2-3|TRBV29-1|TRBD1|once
CSVIPGQFTDTQYF
TGCAGCGTTATCCCGGGACAGTTCACAGATACGCAGTATTTT
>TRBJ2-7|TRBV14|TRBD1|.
CASSLSFGQGKVYEQYF
TGTGCCAGCAGCCTCTCCTTCGGACAGGGCAAGGTCTACGAGCAGTACTTC
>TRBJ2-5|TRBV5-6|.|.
CASSSWGPETQYF
TGTGCCAGCAGCTCCTGGGGGCCGGAGACCCAGTACTTC
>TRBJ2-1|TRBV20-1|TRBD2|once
CSASFLAGYNEQFF
TGCAGTGCTAGTTTCCTAGCGGGATACAATGAGCAGTTCTTC
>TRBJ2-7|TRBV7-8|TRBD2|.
CASSKTSGGPYEQYF
TGTGCCAGCAGCAAAACTAGCGGGGGTCCCTACGAGCAGTACTTC
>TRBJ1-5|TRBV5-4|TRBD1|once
CASSLALIRDRANNQPQHF
TGTGCCAGCAGCTTGGCGCTGATCCGGGACAGGGCTAACAATCAGCCCCAGCATTTT
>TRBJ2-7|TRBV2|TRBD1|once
CASSEVGTGEQYF
TGTGCCAGCAGTGAAGTGGGGACAGGTGAGCAGTACTTC
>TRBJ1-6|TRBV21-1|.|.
CASSKGREGGESYNSPLHF
TGTGCCAGCAGCAAAGGGCGGGAGGGGGGCGAGTCCTATAATTCACCCCTCCACTTT
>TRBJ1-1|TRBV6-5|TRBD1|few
CASKGDRDYTEAFF
TGTGCCAGCAAAGGAGACAGGGACTACACTGAAGCTTTCTTT
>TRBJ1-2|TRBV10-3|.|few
CAISVSGGLGYTF
TGTGCCATCAGTGTCAGCGGGGGCCTTGGCTACACCTTC
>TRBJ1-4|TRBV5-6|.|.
CASSESGLLATNEKLFF
TGTGCCAGCAGCGAATCGGGTCTACTCGCAACTAATGAAAAACTGTTTTTT
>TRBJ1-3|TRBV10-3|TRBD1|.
CAISDGGDSGNTIYF
TGTGCCATCAGTGATGGGGGGGACAGCGGAAACACCATATATTTT
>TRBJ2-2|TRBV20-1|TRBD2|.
CSASGDYRNTGELFF
TGCAGTGCTAGTGGGGACTACAGGAACACCGGGGAGCTGTTTTTT
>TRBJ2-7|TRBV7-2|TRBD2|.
CASSLASGGGEQYF
TGTGCCAGCAGCTTAGCGTCGGGAGGTGGCGAGCAGTACTTC
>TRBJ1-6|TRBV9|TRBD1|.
CASSTRDRIALRYNSPLHF
TGTGCCAGCAGCACTCGGGACAGAATAGCCCTCCGCTATAATTCACCCCTCCACTTT
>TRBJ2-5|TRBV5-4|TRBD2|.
CASSRPSGQETQYF
TGTGCCAGCAGCAGACCTAGCGGACAAGAGACCCAGTACTTC
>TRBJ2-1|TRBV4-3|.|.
CASSQFRSYEQFF
TGCGCCAGCAGCCAATTCCGCTCGTATGAGCAGTTCTTC
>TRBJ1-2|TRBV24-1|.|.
CATTQRHISIRGYTF
TGTGCCACCACCCAACGACATATATCTATTCGGGGCTACACCTTC
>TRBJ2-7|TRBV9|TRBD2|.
CASSSERGGLEQYF
TGTGCCAGCAGTAGCGAGCGGGGGGGCCTCGAGCAGTACTTC
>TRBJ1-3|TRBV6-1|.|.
CASSVQLNTNSGNTIYF
TGTGCCAGCAGTGTACAGCTCAATACGAACTCTGGAAACACCATATATTTT